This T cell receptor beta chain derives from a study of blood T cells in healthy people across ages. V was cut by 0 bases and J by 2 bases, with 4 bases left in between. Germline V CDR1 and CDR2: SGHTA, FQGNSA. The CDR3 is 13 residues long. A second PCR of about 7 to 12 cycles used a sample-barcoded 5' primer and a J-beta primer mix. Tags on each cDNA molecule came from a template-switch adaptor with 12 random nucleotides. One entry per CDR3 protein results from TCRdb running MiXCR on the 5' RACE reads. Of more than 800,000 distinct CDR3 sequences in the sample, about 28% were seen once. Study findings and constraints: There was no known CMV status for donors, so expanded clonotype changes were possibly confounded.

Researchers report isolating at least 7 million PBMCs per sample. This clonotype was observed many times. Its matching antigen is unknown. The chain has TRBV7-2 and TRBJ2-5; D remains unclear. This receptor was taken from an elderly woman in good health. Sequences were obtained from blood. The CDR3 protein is CASSLAVQETQYF. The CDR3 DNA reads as TGTGCCAGCAGCTTAGCGGTACAAGAGACCCAGTACTTC. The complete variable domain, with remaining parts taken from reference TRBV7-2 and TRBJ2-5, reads GAGVSQSPSNKVTEKGKDVELRCDPISGHTALYWYRQSLGQGLEFLIYFQGNSAPDKSGLPSDRFSAERTGGSVSTLTIQRTQQEDSAVYLCASSLAVQETQYFGPGTRLLVL.